This T cell receptor beta chain is from a study of naive and memory T cell subsets. This clonotype has at least ten counts. V gave up 3 bases and J gave up 4 bases, with 10 bases separating them. The CDR3 spans 13 residues. CDR1 is SEHNR, CDR2 FQNEAQ, per germline (reference sequence). Two oligonucleotides, mixed equimolar, formed the beta constant-region primer covering TRBC1 and TRBC2. An oligonucleotide with the SP2 primer and a 12-nucleotide UMI was ligated to the cDNA 3' end. Four rounds of PCR amplified the ligated cDNA using nested alpha and beta constant-region primers plus SP2. TCRdb reprocessed the UMI-ligation and nested PCR reads via MiXCR and lists one record per CDR3 protein. The data show about 5,000 distinct CDR3 sequences, just over 7% seen once.

This clonotype originated in a human donor in good health. The sample was CD4+ TEMRA cells from blood. Subset here: effector memory re-expressing CD45RA, CD45RA+ CD27-. The chain joins TRBV7-9 to TRBJ2-7; maybe TRBD2 (6 bases). The CDR3 DNA reads TGTGCCAGCAGCTTCGACGGGAGTTACGAGCAGTACTTC. Protein: CASSFDGSYEQYF.